Each of the 30 T cell receptor beta chains below was sequenced from the same sample in a study of CD4 and CD8 cells across lung adenocarcinoma regions. TCRdb passed the PCR reads through MiXCR, listing each CDR3 protein once. The sample carries roughly 10,000 distinct CDR3 sequences, 35% to 55% recorded once. The sample was CD8+ T cells from the margin of a lung tumor. The receptors shown here come from a male donor with lung adenocarcinoma. The CD4 and CD8 labels of this study may be unreliable.

A word on this clonotype: The junction departs from germline at one end; a sequencing error may be responsible. The chain carries TRBV7-8 and TRBJ2-4; D gene unclear. CDR1 is SGHVS, CDR2 FQNEAQ, per germline. There are 15 residues in the CDR3. The chain's CDR3 is CASSLARGRTDIQYF. CDR3 DNA sequence: TGTGCCAGCAGCTTAGCGCGAGGCCGCACAGATATTCAGTATTTC.

The chain carries TRBV7-9 and TRBJ2-3; a possible D gene is TRBD2 (5 bases). In germline, CDR1 is SEHNR, CDR2 FQNEAQ (reference sequence). Trimming pared 6 bases from V and 3 bases from J, leaving 19 bases between. The CDR3 runs 16 residues. CDR3 in DNA: TGTGCCAGCAGACTTACGCCTGTACTAGGAACAGATACGCAGTATTTT. Translating gives CASRLTPVLGTDTQYF.

About this clonotype itself: One junction end does not reproduce the germline sequence, and a read error may be involved. V usage is TRBV6-1 and J usage is TRBJ2-1; TRBD1 agrees at 8 bases. The CDR3 runs to 15 residues. Germline CDR1 is MNHNS and CDR2 is SASEGT. CDR3 amino acids: CASRDDRGRRKELFF. For the CDR3, the DNA is TGTGCCAGCAGAGACGACAGGGGTAGAAGGAAGGAGCTGTTTTTC.

The genes are TRBV27 and TRBJ2-2; tentative D call: TRBD2 (6 bases). Germline V lookup: CDR1 MNHEY, CDR2 SMNVEV (reference sequence). The CDR3 covers 16 residues. V shed 5 bases and J shed 5 bases, with 18 bases lying between them. The CDR3 nucleotides are TGTGCCAGCAGTAATTCTCCGGGGGTTTGGACCGGGGAGCTGTTTTTT. It is translated as CASSNSPGVWTGELFF.

V is TRBV10-1 and J is TRBJ2-3; D gene ambiguous. The CDR3 runs 13 residues. Germline V gene data show CDR1 as WNHNN and CDR2 as SYGVQD (reference sequence). V lost 6 bases, J lost 5 bases, and 12 bases lay in between. The CDR3 DNA reads TGCGCCAGCAGGGAAAGAACCAAAGATACGCAGTATTTT. It specifies CASRERTKDTQYF.

The V gene is TRBV6-1, the J gene TRBJ2-1; TRBD2 matches at 7 bases. Trimming removed 7 bases from V and 2 bases from J; junction bases left unmatched: 8. The length of the CDR3 is 15 residues. The germline V gene encodes CDR1 MNHNS and CDR2 SASEGT. The CDR3 loop reads CASTLTAGAYNEQFF. CDR3 nucleotide sequence: TGTGCCAGCACACTCACGGCGGGAGCCTACAATGAGCAGTTCTTC.

This clonotype showed up just a few times. This rearrangement joins TRBV6-1 to TRBJ2-1; D is unresolved. The J call may be incorrect, as the DNA end agrees better with TRBJ2-7. The CDR3 has 12 residues. The germline gives CDR1 MNHNS, CDR2 SASEGT. The CDR3 coding sequence is TGTGCCAGCAGCGGCGAGCTCTACGAGCAGTACTTC. Translating gives CASSGELYEQYF.

The chain uses TRBV6-1 and TRBJ2-3; TRBD2 agrees at 8 bases. Germline CDR1 reads MNHNS; CDR2 reads SASEGT. The CDR3 has 15 amino acids. V dropped 8 bases and J dropped 4; count of bases not matched to a gene: 11. The CDR3 reads CASPLGGGHPDTQYF. CDR3 in DNA: TGTGCCAGCCCTCTCGGGGGGGGGCACCCAGATACGCAGTATTTT.

V gene TRBV6-1 combines with J gene TRBJ2-1; D perhaps matches TRBD1 (6 bases). Germline-derived CDR1 and CDR2 are MNHNS and SASEGT. The CDR3 is 14 residues long. V lost 6 bases and J 10 bases, leaving 19 bases between the germline ends. The CDR3 DNA follows: TGTGCCAGCAGGGACAGTACTGAAGGGTGGGAGCAGTTCTTC. Protein: CASRDSTEGWEQFF.

About this clonotype itself: Since a much larger clone is just one base distant, this may be a read error. The V and J genes are TRBV27 and TRBJ2-1; tentatively, D is TRBD1 (6 bases). The germline V gene encodes CDR1 MNHEY and CDR2 SMNVEV (reference sequence). The V and J ends lost 6 bases and 10 bases respectively, with 13 bases between them. This CDR3 has 12 residues. The CDR3 sequence is CASSRTVHEQFF. The CDR3 DNA sequence: TGTGCCAGCAGCCGGACAGTCCACGAGCAGTTCTTC.

V and J are TRBV10-3 and TRBJ2-1; D may be TRBD2 (5 bases). The J call may be mistaken, given a closer DNA end match to TRBJ2-5. The CDR3 consists of 14 residues. The germline gives CDR1 ENHRY, CDR2 SYGVKD. CDR3 amino acids: CAISPSGSEETQYF. CDR3 DNA: TGTGCCATCAGTCCCTCGGGGTCCGAAGAGACCCAGTACTTC.

This clonotype was seen ten or more times. This sequence joins TRBV6-1 and TRBJ1-1, with a possible D match to TRBD1 (5 bases). The CDR3 has 16 residues. Trimming cost V 6 bases and J 1 base, with 18 bases left between them. The germline V gene encodes CDR1 MNHNS and CDR2 SASEGT. The CDR3 sequence: CASSRASSQGNTEAFF. DNA of the CDR3: TGTGCCAGCAGCAGGGCCAGCTCTCAGGGGAACACTGAAGCTTTCTTT.

Points on this clonotype: Relative to the germline gene, one junction end is altered; a read error may explain this. The chain links TRBV10-3 to TRBJ2-3; unclear D gene. The CDR3 is 14 amino acids. Germline assignment: CDR1 ENHRY and CDR2 SYGVKD. CDR3 loop: CASIGSQELETQYF. The CDR3 DNA sequence: TGTGCGAGCATTGGAAGCCAGGAATTAGAGACCCAGTATTTC.

This clonotype is labeled as medium-sized (0.01 to 0.1%). The V and J genes are TRBV11-3 and TRBJ2-1; the match to TRBD1 covers 9 bases. The junction had 4 bases not matched to a gene; V was cut back by 3 bases and J by 4 bases. CDR1 is SGHNT and CDR2 is YENEEA in the germline V gene. This CDR3 has 15 residues. CDR3 sequence: CASSFGQGSYNEQFF. The CDR3 DNA sequence: TGTGCCAGCAGCTTTGGACAGGGGTCTTACAATGAGCAGTTCTTC.

With regard to this clonotype: One junction end disagrees with the germline gene, perhaps due to a read error. The chain has TRBV10-1 and TRBJ2-3; TRBD1 is a possible D gene (6 bases). The germline V gene encodes CDR1 WNHNN and CDR2 SYGVQD (reference sequence). This CDR3 is 16 amino acids long. In DNA, the CDR3 is TGCGCCAGCAGGGATAATGGGGGCCGTGTCCCAGATACCCAGTATTTT. Protein product: CASRDNGGRVPDTQYF.

In its sample, this clonotype was seen a few times. The genes are TRBV3-1 and TRBJ2-1; D possibly corresponds to TRBD1 (6 bases). The CDR3 is 15 residues long. V lost 4 bases, J lost 6 bases, and 16 bases lay in between. Looked up from germline, CDR1 is LGHDT and CDR2 is YNNKEL (reference sequence). This CDR3 reads CASSRTGWYVNEQFF. DNA for the CDR3: TGTGCCAGCAGCCGAACAGGGTGGTACGTCAATGAGCAGTTCTTC.

This clonotype counts as medium-sized (0.01 to 0.1%). V usage is TRBV6-5 and J usage is TRBJ1-6; D remains ambiguous. CDR3 size: 14 residues. Germline V lookup: CDR1 MNHEY, CDR2 SVGAGI. Between the trimmed V and J ends, which lost 6 bases and 8 bases, there was a span of 14 bases. The CDR3 DNA is TGTGCCAGCAGCCTCGACGGAAGAGATTCACCCCTCCACTTT. Its translation is CASSLDGRDSPLHF.

The chain carries TRBV6-4 and TRBJ2-5; D perhaps matches TRBD1 (6 bases). The CDR3 has 16 residues. Germline CDR1 MRHNA, CDR2 SNTAGT. The V end was cut by 6 bases, the J end by 2 bases, with 19 bases between. CDR3 sequence: CASSPGGARGQETQYF. CDR3 coding DNA: TGTGCCAGCAGCCCCGGAGGAGCGAGGGGGCAAGAGACCCAGTACTTC.

The chain carries TRBV12-3 or TRBV12-4 and TRBJ2-1, with 9 bases that match TRBD2. The end of the DNA is better explained by TRBJ2-7, so the J call may be wrong. The CDR3 totals 15 residues. The DNA for the CDR3 is TGTGCCAGCAGTCTAAGCGGGGGGCACCACAATGAGCAGTACTTC. As protein: CASSLSGGHHNEQYF.

There are a few counts of this clonotype. The rearrangement joins TRBV12-3 or TRBV12-4 to TRBJ2-1; 7 positions match TRBD1. The CDR3 contains 14 residues. V dropped 1 base and J dropped 14; count of bases not matched to a gene: 11. CDR3 in DNA: TGTGCCAGCAGTTTAGGTGGACAGGCAAAGGTGAAGTTCTTC. The encoded protein is CASSLGGQAKVKFF.

This clonotype occurred a few times. The rearrangement uses TRBV12-3 or TRBV12-4 and TRBJ2-1; 12 bases match TRBD2. Losses at the gene ends were 6 bases for V and 8 bases for J; bases not matched to a gene: 8. This CDR3 is 15 amino acids long. CDR3 in DNA: TGTGCCAGCAGATTGACTAGCGGGAGTTTCTATGAGCAGTTCTTC. Protein product: CASRLTSGSFYEQFF.

V gene TRBV7-8 combines with J gene TRBJ2-1; 8 bases fit TRBD2. Trimming cost V 3 bases and J 6 bases; bases outside gene matches: 4. Germline V gene sequence: CDR1 SGHVS, CDR2 FQNEAQ. CDR3 size: 14 residues. This CDR3 is CASSFAGGANEQFF. The CDR3, as DNA: TGTGCCAGCAGCTTCGCCGGGGGGGCCAATGAGCAGTTCTTC.

By frequency in the sample, this clonotype is medium-sized. The chain links TRBV6-5 to TRBJ2-1; TRBD1 is a possible D gene (6 bases). The DNA end lines up better with TRBJ2-7; the J call may be wrong. Germline V gives CDR1 MNHEY, CDR2 SVGAGI. The CDR3 has 13 amino acids. CDR3 DNA sequence: TGTGCCAGCAGTTACCACCACAGGGTCGAGCAGTACTTC. Residues: CASSYHHRVEQYF.

By its share, this clonotype is large (0.1 to 1%). The chain recombines TRBV6-1 with TRBJ2-1; 11 nucleotides align to TRBD2. Near its end, the DNA agrees better with TRBJ2-7, so the J call may be wrong. The CDR3 covers 16 residues. The germline gives CDR1 MNHNS, CDR2 SASEGT. CDR3 DNA sequence: TGTGCCAGCAGTGATTTCCTAGCGGGAGGCACCTACGAGCAGTACTTC. Residues: CASSDFLAGGTYEQYF.

This clonotype has more than one count but fewer than ten. This sequence joins TRBV10-2 and TRBJ1-3; 7 bases fit TRBD1. The CDR3 runs to 13 residues. Per germline, CDR1 WSHSY and CDR2 SAAADI. Trimming removed 5 bases from V and 9 bases from J; junction bases left unmatched: 7. The DNA of the CDR3 is TGCGCCAGCAGTCCGACAGGGATAGGCACCATATATTTT. As protein: CASSPTGIGTIYF.

By frequency in the sample, this clonotype is large. The chain employs TRBV27 and TRBJ2-1, with 7 nucleotides matching TRBD1. V dropped 5 bases and J dropped 5; count of bases not matched to a gene: 9. Germline CDR1 MNHEY, CDR2 SMNVEV (reference sequence). The length of the CDR3 is 15 residues. The CDR3 loop is CASSPLTGFDNEQFF. CDR3 in DNA: TGTGCCAGCAGTCCACTGACAGGGTTCGACAATGAGCAGTTCTTC.

The chain combines TRBV24-1 with TRBJ2-3; 7 bases map to TRBD1. Germline V gene sequence: CDR1 KGHDR, CDR2 SFDVKD. V lost 6 bases to trimming and J lost 3 bases; unmatched junction nucleotides: 5. CDR3 length: 14 residues. CDR3 sequence: CATSSGTVTDTQYF. The CDR3, as DNA: TGTGCCACCAGTTCCGGGACAGTAACAGATACGCAGTATTTT.

This sequence joins TRBV7-3 and TRBJ2-2; D perhaps matches TRBD2 (5 bases). The CDR3 has 14 amino acids. V gave up 2 bases and J gave up 3 bases, with 7 bases separating them. CDR1 and CDR2 from the germline V gene are SGHTA and FQGTGA. The CDR3: CASSLDYYTGELFF. CDR3 nucleotide sequence: TGTGCCAGCAGCTTAGACTACTACACCGGGGAGCTGTTTTTT.

This clonotype was observed a handful of times. This rearrangement joins TRBV12-3 or TRBV12-4 to TRBJ1-5; D perhaps matches TRBD1 (5 bases). The CDR3 consists of 14 residues. The V end lost 5 bases, the J end lost 2 bases, and 10 bases lay between the germline ends. CDR3 protein: CASSSRGGNQPQHF. CDR3 in DNA: TGTGCCAGCAGTAGTCGGGGGGGCAATCAGCCCCAGCATTTT.

The gene calls are TRBV6-1 and TRBJ1-1; D is undetermined. The CDR3 sequence is 15 residues long. Per the germline V gene, CDR1 is MNHNS and CDR2 is SASEGT. Trimming left V 3 bases short and J 0 bases short, with 11 bases between. The CDR3 DNA reads TGTGCCAGCAGTGAGGGCGGGAGGTTGAACACTGAAGCTTTCTTT. Protein product: CASSEGGRLNTEAFF.